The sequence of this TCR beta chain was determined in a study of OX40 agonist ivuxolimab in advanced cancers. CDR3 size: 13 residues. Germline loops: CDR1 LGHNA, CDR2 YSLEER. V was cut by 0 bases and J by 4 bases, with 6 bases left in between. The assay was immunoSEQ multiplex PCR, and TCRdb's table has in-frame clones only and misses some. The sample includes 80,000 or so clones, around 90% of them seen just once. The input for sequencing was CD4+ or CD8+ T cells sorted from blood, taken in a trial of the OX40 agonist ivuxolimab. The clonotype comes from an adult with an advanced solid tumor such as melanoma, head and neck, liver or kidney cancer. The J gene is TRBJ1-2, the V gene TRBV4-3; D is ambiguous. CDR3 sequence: CASSQDRSYGYTF. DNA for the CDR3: TGCGCCAGCAGCCAAGATCGGTCCTATGGCTACACCTTC.